The entry below gives a single T cell receptor (beta chain) sequence along with its context. What it binds is not known. Possible read error: a much larger clone is one base away. The entry originates in a study of CD8 T cells in ankylosing spondylitis. Study-wide results and limits: In ankylosing spondylitis blood, a motif of seven or eight highly homologous TCR beta variants appeared characteristic.

CDR1 and CDR2 (germline): SGHTA, FQGNSA. The CDR3 is 13 amino acids. The germline V and J ends were trimmed by 5 bases and 1 base, with 8 bases remaining between them. MiXCR, run by TCRdb on the 5' RACE reads, gives a single entry per CDR3 protein. The sample lists around 480,000 distinct CDR3 sequences, roughly 18% occurring once. The rearrangement joins TRBV7-2 to TRBJ1-1, with D unresolved. The sequenced sample was blood, either unsorted or a sorted T cell fraction (not recorded which). This TCR was recovered from a male donor with ankylosing spondylitis. CDR3 bases: TGTGCCAGCAGCCAGACACAGAACACTGAAGCTTTCTTT. Translating it yields CASSQTQNTEAFF.